Listed below are T cell receptor beta chains from one sample, sequenced in a study of T cell responses to AZD1222 COVID-19 vaccine. Sequencing was performed with immunoSEQ multiplex PCR; in TCRdb, only in-frame clones are kept and a portion is missing. Of 90,000 to 120,000 clones in the sample, about nine tenths were seen once. The sequenced sample was peripheral blood, obtained on day 0 of AZD1222 vaccination. These receptors were collected from an adult in good health. CDR3s include the opening cysteine and the closing phenylalanine or tryptophan. The D gene is left open where the match is weak. Only part of the rows carry a size: once, few, many, or a class if the clone is expanded.

-	-	TRBV7-9	TRBJ1-2	CVLIRDYRAYGYTF	TGTGTCTTGATTCGGGACTACCGAGCCTATGGCTACACCTTC
-	-	TRBV19	TRBJ2-6	CASNQISGANVLTF	TGTGCCAGTAATCAGATCTCTGGGGCCAACGTCCTGACTTTC
-	-	TRBV5-1	TRBJ2-5	CASSRMYQETQYF	TGCGCCAGCAGCCGAATGTACCAAGAGACCCAGTACTTC
-	-	TRBV4-3	TRBJ2-3	CASSPRLGADTQYF	TGCGCCAGCAGCCCGCGCCTAGGGGCAGATACGCAGTATTTT
TRBD2	-	TRBV6-2/TRBV6-3	TRBJ2-3	CASSYSLAGGTPDTQYF	TGTGCCAGCAGTTACTCACTAGCGGGAGGTACCCCAGATACGCAGTATTTT
-	-	TRBV4-3	TRBJ1-4	CASSQGPLGTNEKLFF	TGCGCCAGCAGCCAAGGTCCCCTCGGGACTAATGAAAAACTGTTTTTT
-	-	TRBV29-1	TRBJ1-1	CSVSSGLTEAFF	TGCAGCGTTTCATCGGGGCTGACTGAAGCTTTCTTT
TRBD1	few	TRBV18	TRBJ2-1	CASSPATGHEQFF	TGTGCCAGCTCACCGGCGACAGGGCATGAGCAGTTCTTC
TRBD1	once	TRBV5-5	TRBJ1-3	CASSLGQAGNTIYF	TGTGCCAGCAGCCTCGGACAGGCTGGAAACACCATATATTTT
TRBD1	-	TRBV11-2	TRBJ2-1	CASTFGGQGQSEQFF	TGTGCCAGCACCTTCGGGGGACAGGGTCAAAGTGAGCAGTTCTTC
-	-	TRBV5-1	TRBJ2-1	CASSLARISSYNEQFF	TGCGCCAGCAGCTTGGCCAGGATTAGCTCCTACAATGAGCAGTTCTTC
-	once	TRBV28	TRBJ1-5	CASIETSPNQPQHF	TGTGCCAGCATAGAGACAAGCCCCAATCAGCCCCAGCATTTT
-	-	TRBV11-2	TRBJ1-2	CASSPSGGRYYGYTF	TGTGCCAGCAGCCCAAGCGGGGGGCGCTACTATGGCTACACCTTC
-	-	TRBV5-5	TRBJ1-4	CASSFGRRGEKLFF	TGTGCCAGCAGCTTCGGCCGTAGAGGGGAAAAACTGTTTTTT
TRBD1	-	TRBV5-4	TRBJ2-3	CASRQGQRTDTQYF	TGTGCCAGCCGACAGGGCCAGCGCACAGATACGCAGTATTTT
-	-	TRBV24-1	TRBJ2-7	CATSDFSSEQYF	TGTGCCACCAGTGATTTCTCTAGCGAGCAGTACTTC
-	-	TRBV28	TRBJ1-2	CASSGYFREIDYGYTF	TGTGCCAGCAGTGGATATTTCAGGGAAATCGACTATGGCTACACCTTC
TRBD1	-	TRBV9	TRBJ2-1	CASSVGTGEGGEQFF	TGTGCCAGCAGCGTAGGGACAGGGGAAGGAGGTGAGCAGTTCTTC
-	-	TRBV20-1	TRBJ2-2	CSASKGAGELFF	TGCAGTGCTAGTAAGGGAGCGGGGGAGCTGTTTTTT
-	-	TRBV6-2/TRBV6-3	TRBJ2-7	CASSMSDRVEYF	TGTGCCAGCAGTATGTCGGACCGAGTCGAGTACTTC
-	-	TRBV6-2/TRBV6-3	TRBJ2-1	CASSQLAGSHRGNEQFF	TGTGCCAGCAGTCAATTAGCGGGGTCCCACAGGGGCAATGAGCAGTTCTTC
-	-	TRBV25-1	TRBJ1-6	CASSEYMTDHSPLHF	TGTGCCAGCAGTGAATATATGACAGATCATTCACCCCTCCACTTT
-	once	TRBV6-1	TRBJ1-1	CASSEAPLGSGGQGMNTEAFF	TGTGCCAGCAGTGAAGCCCCCCTGGGCTCTGGGGGGCAGGGTATGAACACTGAAGCTTTCTTT
-	few	TRBV18	TRBJ2-5	CASSPLFREQETQYF	TGTGCCAGCTCACCACTTTTCAGGGAACAAGAGACCCAGTACTTC
TRBD1	-	TRBV28	TRBJ2-7	CASSLPGQGSVQYF	TGTGCCAGCAGTCTGCCGGGACAGGGGTCGGTGCAGTACTTC
-	-	TRBV2	TRBJ2-7	CASSNEGGAYEQYF	TGTGCCAGCAGCAACGAGGGCGGGGCCTACGAGCAGTACTTC
TRBD2	-	TRBV2	TRBJ2-7	CASSEASGAYYEQYF	TGTGCCAGCAGTGAAGCTAGCGGGGCGTACTACGAGCAGTACTTC
TRBD1	-	TRBV18	TRBJ1-4	CASSQGQGAEKLFF	TGTGCCAGCTCACAGGGACAGGGAGCAGAAAAACTGTTTTTT
-	-	TRBV18	TRBJ1-2	CASSPLGDYGYTF	TGTGCCAGCTCACCACTGGGAGACTATGGCTACACCTTC
TRBD2	-	TRBV7-2	TRBJ2-1	CASSSSGSGYNEQFF	TGTGCCAGCAGCTCTAGCGGGAGTGGGTACAATGAGCAGTTCTTC
-	-	TRBV7-9	TRBJ1-2	CASSHSGNHDGYTF	TGTGCCAGCAGTCATTCAGGGAACCACGATGGCTACACCTTC
-	-	TRBV28	TRBJ1-2	CASSSAGSVLYGYTF	TGTGCCAGCAGTTCGGCAGGGTCTGTACTCTATGGCTACACCTTC
TRBD1	-	TRBV6-6	TRBJ1-1	CASSYPDRGTEAFF	TGTGCCAGCAGTTACCCAGACAGGGGTACTGAAGCTTTCTTT
TRBD1	-	TRBV28	TRBJ2-1	CASSFPGQGHNEQFF	TGTGCCAGCAGTTTTCCGGGACAGGGGCACAATGAGCAGTTCTTC
-	-	TRBV7-2	TRBJ2-5	CASSSSTQYF	TGTGCCAGCAGCTCCTCGACCCAGTACTTC
TRBD2	-	TRBV3-1/TRBV3-2	TRBJ2-2	CASSPLGGSAGELFF	TGTGCCAGCAGCCCCCTGGGGGGGAGTGCCGGGGAGCTGTTTTTT
-	-	TRBV15	TRBJ2-2	CATSRLIRGKTGELFF	TGTGCCACCAGCAGACTCATCCGGGGGAAGACCGGGGAGCTGTTTTTT
TRBD1	-	TRBV7-9	TRBJ2-7	CASSDRDRSYEQYF	TGTGCCAGCAGCGACCGGGACAGGTCCTACGAGCAGTACTTC
-	-	TRBV11-3	TRBJ2-2	CASSGFYTGELFF	TGTGCCAGCAGCGGTTTTTACACCGGGGAGCTGTTTTTT
-	-	TRBV10-3	TRBJ2-7	CAIMGGGAYEQYF	TGTGCCATCATGGGGGGCGGTGCCTACGAGCAGTACTTC
TRBD1	few	TRBV14	TRBJ1-4	CASRGDSRREKLFF	TGTGCCAGCAGGGGGGACAGTCGGCGTGAAAAACTGTTTTTT
-	-	TRBV7-2	TRBJ2-7	CASSLKGGKSEQYF	TGTGCCAGCAGCTTGAAGGGGGGGAAGAGCGAGCAGTACTTC
-	-	TRBV6-5	TRBJ2-7	CASRHYQSSYEQYF	TGTGCCAGCCGACATTATCAATCCTCCTACGAGCAGTACTTC
-	-	TRBV30	TRBJ1-4	CAWSALPAHEKLFF	TGTGCCTGGAGTGCGCTCCCGGCGCATGAAAAACTGTTTTTT
TRBD1	-	TRBV2	TRBJ1-2	CASRGGGYGYTF	TGTGCCAGCAGAGGGGGCGGCTATGGCTACACCTTC
-	-	TRBV7-2	TRBJ2-3	CASSPDTSTDTQYF	TGTGCCAGCAGCCCCGACACGAGCACAGATACGCAGTATTTT
-	once	TRBV19	TRBJ1-1	CASSMETNTEAFF	TGTGCCAGTAGTATGGAGACGAACACTGAAGCTTTCTTT
-	-	TRBV24-1	TRBJ2-3	CATSDGGARTDTQYF	TGTGCCACCAGTGATGGAGGGGCGAGGACAGATACGCAGTATTTT
TRBD1	-	TRBV19	TRBJ1-4	CASGQEQVATNEKLFF	TGTGCCAGCGGACAGGAGCAAGTTGCAACTAATGAAAAACTGTTTTTT
TRBD2	-	TRBV5-1	TRBJ2-7	CASSLLTSGSSYEQYF	TGCGCCAGCAGCTTGCTCACTAGCGGGAGCTCCTACGAGCAGTACTTC
TRBD2	-	TRBV6-4	TRBJ2-3	CASSKSGGASDTQYF	TGTGCCAGCAGTAAGAGCGGGGGGGCCTCAGATACGCAGTATTTT
-	-	TRBV18	TRBJ2-7	CASSQQSYEQYF	TGTGCCAGCTCACAACAGAGCTACGAGCAGTACTTC
-	-	TRBV5-1	TRBJ1-1	CASRDFMNTEAFF	TGCGCCAGCAGGGACTTCATGAACACTGAAGCTTTCTTT
-	-	TRBV10-3	TRBJ1-3	CATGEDRSGNTIYF	TGTGCCACCGGGGAGGACCGCTCTGGAAACACCATATATTTT
-	once	TRBV9	TRBJ2-7	CASSVESGDEQYF	TGTGCCAGCAGCGTAGAATCCGGAGACGAGCAGTACTTC
-	-	TRBV2	TRBJ1-3	CASRAGTAGNTIYF	TGTGCCAGCAGAGCAGGGACTGCTGGAAACACCATATATTTT
TRBD1	-	TRBV6-5	TRBJ1-1	CASRKDRDAQAFF	TGTGCCAGCAGGAAAGACAGGGACGCTCAAGCTTTCTTT
-	-	TRBV11-2	TRBJ1-2	CASSPTAAHYGYTF	TGTGCCAGCAGCCCCACGGCAGCCCACTATGGCTACACCTTC
-	-	TRBV24-1	TRBJ2-3	CATSDPGQRGTDTQYF	TGTGCCACCAGTGATCCTGGGCAGAGGGGCACAGATACGCAGTATTTT